The next 8 T cell receptor beta chains were all read from a single sample in a study of vaccination and CD4 T cells after COVID-19. Treatment here: approximately nine-day PBMC culture with coronavirus spike peptide pools or control peptides (ViraFEST assay). An Oncomine TCR Beta short-read assay was used to sequence the DNA from cultured CD4+ T cells. TCRdb called the PCR reads again in MiXCR, with one record for every CDR3 protein. This sample has about 7,000 distinct CDR3 sequences, with approximately 24% found just once. These receptors have no identified antigens. The starting material was CD4+ T cells from blood, cultured in vitro, obtained after SARS-CoV-2 vaccination. Receptor source: a human donor who had recovered from COVID-19.

In this sample, this clonotype turned up a few times. The V call is TRBV20-1, the J call TRBJ2-1; D remains unclear. Per germline, CDR1 DFQATT and CDR2 SNEGSKA (reference sequence). The ends were cut back, 0 bases at V and 8 bases at J, with 11 bases in the middle. The CDR3 length is 13 residues. The DNA for the CDR3 is TGCAGTGCTAGAGATTATCGGGTCGATGAGCAGTTCTTC. Translating it yields CSARDYRVDEQFF.

CDR3 bases: TGTGCCAGCAGTGAGTGGGAGCACTATGGCTACACCTTC. Residues: CASSEWEHYGYTF. The rearrangement links TRBV6-1 to TRBJ1-2; D unclear. V was cut by 3 bases and J by 3 bases, with 8 bases left in between. This CDR3 has 13 amino acids. Germline V gene data show CDR1 as MNHNS and CDR2 as SASEGT.

This clonotype was counted between two and nine times. This chain uses TRBV6-1 with TRBJ1-2; tentative D call: TRBD1 (5 bases). Germline CDR1 is MNHNS and CDR2 is SASEGT. V was shortened by 6 bases and J by 0 bases, with 11 bases between the two germline ends. The CDR3 is 14 amino acids. The CDR3 DNA reads as TGTGCCAGCAGCCTCTCAGGGACTAACTATGGCTACACCTTC. It yields the protein CASSLSGTNYGYTF.

This clonotype occurred a few times. The chain joins TRBV20-1 to TRBJ2-4; 9 positions match TRBD2. Trimming removed 6 bases from V and 7 bases from J; junction bases left unmatched: 4. CDR3 size: 12 residues. In germline, CDR1 is DFQATT, CDR2 SNEGSKA (reference sequence). CDR3: CSASSGRNIQYF. CDR3 DNA sequence: TGCAGTGCGTCGAGCGGGAGGAACATTCAGTACTTC.

This clonotype was observed a few times. The V gene is TRBV6-1, the J gene TRBJ1-6; D might be TRBD1 (6 bases). CDR3 size: 17 residues. CDR1 is MNHNS and CDR2 is SASEGT in the germline V gene. V shed 7 bases and J shed 7 bases, with 23 bases lying between them. The CDR3 here is CASTTWLGGRGNSPLHF. For the CDR3, the DNA is TGTGCCAGCACTACATGGTTGGGAGGGAGGGGGAATTCACCCCTCCACTTT.

This chain connects TRBV19 to TRBJ2-7; D assignment may be TRBD1 or TRBD2 (7 bases each). The germline V and J ends were trimmed by 4 bases and 0 bases, with 13 bases remaining between them. The CDR3 totals 15 residues. Germline V gives CDR1 LNHDA, CDR2 SQIVND (reference sequence). The DNA for the CDR3 is TGTGCCAGTAGTACTCAGGGGGGGCCCTCCTACGAGCAGTACTTC. Translated, it gives CASSTQGGPSYEQYF.

This chain uses TRBV28 with TRBJ2-7; D possibly corresponds to TRBD1 (5 bases). The V and J ends lost 8 bases and 2 bases respectively, with 19 bases between them. Germline-derived CDR1 and CDR2 are MDHEN and SYDVKM. The CDR3 has 15 residues. This chain's CDR3 is CASRVSGRATYEQYF. The CDR3 region has the DNA TGTGCCAGCCGGGTTTCGGGCAGGGCAACCTACGAGCAGTACTTC.

This clonotype was detected only a few times. The rearrangement joins TRBV19 to TRBJ1-1; maybe TRBD1 (6 bases). V was shortened by 3 bases and J by 5 bases, with 7 bases between the two germline ends. The CDR3 has 12 residues. The germline CDR1 and CDR2 sequences are LNHDA and SQIVND (reference sequence). The chain's CDR3 is CASSITGTEAFF. The DNA for the CDR3 is TGTGCCAGTAGTATCACAGGGACTGAAGCTTTCTTT.